This TCR beta chain stems from a study of blood T cell repertoires in COVID-19. The CDR3 totals 16 residues. Germline values: CDR1 MGHRA, CDR2 YSYEKL. Losses at the gene ends were 4 bases for V and 0 bases for J; bases not matched to a gene: 8. Data came from immunoSEQ multiplex PCR; TCRdb stores just in-frame clones and leaves some out. This table has hundreds of thousands of clones, about 90% appearing once. The sequence was collected from a man between 18 and 35 years old with active or convalescent COVID-19. The chain couples TRBV4-1 to TRBJ2-5, with 7 positions matching TRBD1. Sequencing was done on a sample of peripheral blood. The CDR3 DNA reads TGCGCCAGCAGCCGACAGAAGACAGGGAACCAAGAGACCCAGTACTTC. This translates into CASSRQKTGNQETQYF.